This entry features one TCR beta chain sequence. Its antigen is undetermined. The record originates from a study of cytomegalovirus exposure and HLA in healthy donors. The primer mix had 60 Vbeta and 13 Jbeta primers. Data came from immunoSEQ multiplex PCR; TCRdb stores just in-frame clones and leaves some out. Found here are 110,000 to 150,000 clones, roughly 10% of them singletons; the top ten hold roughly 1.9%. V dropped 4 bases and J dropped 4 bases, with 7 bases sitting between them. This CDR3 comprises 13 residues. Per germline, CDR1 MDHEN and CDR2 SYDVKM. Study results and caveats: Certain sequence variants were highly shared and formed a cluster, and this cluster was likely a sequencing artifact. Later work found most CMV-associated TCR beta chains apparently HLA-restricted. Rare TCR sequences dominated, though some public TCRs recurred in many donors.

The sequence came from a man in his fifties in good health and CMV-seronegative. The gene calls are TRBV28 and TRBJ1-4, with D unclear. The source material was PBMCs. The CDR3 loop is CASSWQNNEKLFF. In DNA, the CDR3 is TGTGCCAGCAGTTGGCAGAATAATGAAAAACTGTTTTTT.